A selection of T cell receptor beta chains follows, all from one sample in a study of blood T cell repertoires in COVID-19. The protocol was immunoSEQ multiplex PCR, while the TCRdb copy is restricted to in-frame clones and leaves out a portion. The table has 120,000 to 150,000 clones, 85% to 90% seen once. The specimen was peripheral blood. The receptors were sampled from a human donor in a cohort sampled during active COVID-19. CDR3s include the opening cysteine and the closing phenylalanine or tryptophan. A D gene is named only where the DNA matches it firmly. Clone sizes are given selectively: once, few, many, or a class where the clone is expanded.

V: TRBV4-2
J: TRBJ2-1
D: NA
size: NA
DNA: TGTGCCAGCAGCCTCCAGGCGGGATCGGGGGTGGATGAGCAGTTCTTC
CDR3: CASSLQAGSGVDEQFF

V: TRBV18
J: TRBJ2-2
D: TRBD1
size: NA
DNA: TGTGCCAGCTCAAAGACAGGGGAAAAGACCGGGGAGCTGTTTTTT
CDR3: CASSKTGEKTGELFF

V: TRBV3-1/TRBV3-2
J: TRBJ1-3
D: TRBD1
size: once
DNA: TGTGCCAGCAGCTTCGGACAGGGAGGAAACACCATATATTTT
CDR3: CASSFGQGGNTIYF

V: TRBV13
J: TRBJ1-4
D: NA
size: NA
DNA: TGTGCCAGCAGCTTACTTGGCAATGAAAAACTGTTTTTT
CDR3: CASSLLGNEKLFF

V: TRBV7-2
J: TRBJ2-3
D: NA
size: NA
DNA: TGTGCCAGCAGCCTCCTATCCGGTTCAGGGGCAGATACGCAGTATTTT
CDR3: CASSLLSGSGADTQYF

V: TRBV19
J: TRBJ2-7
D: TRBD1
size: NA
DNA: TGTGCCAGTAGTAGGGGACAGGGCCGCTACGAGCAGTACTTC
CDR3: CASSRGQGRYEQYF

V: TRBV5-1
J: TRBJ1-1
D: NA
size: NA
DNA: TGCGCCAGCAGCTTTGGGCCAGTGAACACTGAAGCTTTCTTT
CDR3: CASSFGPVNTEAFF

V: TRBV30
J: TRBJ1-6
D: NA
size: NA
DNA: TGTGCCTGGAGCGGACCGAGGACAGTAAGTTCACCCCTCCACTTT
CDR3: CAWSGPRTVSSPLHF

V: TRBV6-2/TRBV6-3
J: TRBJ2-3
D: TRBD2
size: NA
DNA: TGTGCCAGCAGTTACCCACCCCGGACTAGCGGGAGGGGGATAGATACGCAGTATTTT
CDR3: CASSYPPRTSGRGIDTQYF

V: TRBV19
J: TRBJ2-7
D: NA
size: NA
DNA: TGTGCCACACGACAGGCTCCGAACGAGCAGTACTTC
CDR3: CATRQAPNEQYF

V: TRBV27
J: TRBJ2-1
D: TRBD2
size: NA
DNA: TGTGCCAGCAAACCCCAGGCTAGCGGGAGGAGGTACAATGAGCAGTTCTTC
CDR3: CASKPQASGRRYNEQFF

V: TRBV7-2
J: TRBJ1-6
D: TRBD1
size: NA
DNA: TGTGCCAGCAGCACAAACGACAGGGATAATTCACCCCTCCACTTT
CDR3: CASSTNDRDNSPLHF

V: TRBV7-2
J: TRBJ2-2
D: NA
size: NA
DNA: TGTGCCAGCCGACTGGGGGCGCGAAACACCGGGGAGCTGTTTTTT
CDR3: CASRLGARNTGELFF

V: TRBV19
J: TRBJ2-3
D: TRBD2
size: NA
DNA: TGTGCCAGTAGCCCGTACGGGGGGGATCTTAGCACAGATACGCAGTATTTT
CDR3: CASSPYGGDLSTDTQYF

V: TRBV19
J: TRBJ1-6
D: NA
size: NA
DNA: TGTGCCAGTAGTATATCAGATTCACCCCTCCACTTT
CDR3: CASSISDSPLHF

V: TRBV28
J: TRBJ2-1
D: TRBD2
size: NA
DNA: TGTGCCAGCAGCCTTCTAGCGGGGGTCTACAATGAGCAGTTCTTC
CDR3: CASSLLAGVYNEQFF

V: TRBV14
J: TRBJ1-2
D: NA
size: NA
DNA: TGTGCCAGCAGCCCCCTCAAGAGGGTTGACTATGGCTACACCTTC
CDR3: CASSPLKRVDYGYTF

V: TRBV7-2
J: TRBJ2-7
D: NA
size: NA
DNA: TGTGCCAGCAGCTCCCGAAATGGGCGGGGTCGGTACGAGCAGTACTTC
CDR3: CASSSRNGRGRYEQYF

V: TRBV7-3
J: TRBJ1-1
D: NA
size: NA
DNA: TGTGCCAGCAGTTATTCGGGGAGGGTAACTGAAGCTTTCTTT
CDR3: CASSYSGRVTEAFF

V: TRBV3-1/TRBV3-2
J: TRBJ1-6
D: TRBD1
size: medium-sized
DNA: TGTGCCAGCAGCCCTCCCGAGGACAGGGGAAATTCACCCCTCCACTTT
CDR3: CASSPPEDRGNSPLHF

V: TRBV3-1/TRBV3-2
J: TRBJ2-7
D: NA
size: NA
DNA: TGTGCCAGCAGCCAACCGGGAAACACCTACGAGCAGTACTTC
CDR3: CASSQPGNTYEQYF

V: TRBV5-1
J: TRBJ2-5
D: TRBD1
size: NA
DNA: TGCGCCAGCAGTCTTGGATCAGGGGGCAAGGAGACCCAGTACTTC
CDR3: CASSLGSGGKETQYF

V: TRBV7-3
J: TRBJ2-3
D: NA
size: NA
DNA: TGTGCCAGCAGCGGGGGCCTCAACACAGATACGCAGTATTTT
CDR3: CASSGGLNTDTQYF

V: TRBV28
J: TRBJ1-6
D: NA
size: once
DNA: TGTGCCCTAAGGGGCAGGCAACTTAATTCACCCCTCCACTTT
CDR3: CALRGRQLNSPLHF

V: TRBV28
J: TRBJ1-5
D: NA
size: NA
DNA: TGTGCCAGCAGAGATACAGGGTCTTATCAGCCCCAGCATTTT
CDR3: CASRDTGSYQPQHF

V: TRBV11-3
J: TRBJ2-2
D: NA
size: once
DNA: TGTGCCAGCAGCTTAGTTGGGGGGAGAAACACCGGGGAGCTGTTTTTT
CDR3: CASSLVGGRNTGELFF

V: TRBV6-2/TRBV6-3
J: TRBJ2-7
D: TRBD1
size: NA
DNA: TGTGCCAGCAGTGGCGTTCAGGGGGCGAGTTACGAGCAGTACTTC
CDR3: CASSGVQGASYEQYF

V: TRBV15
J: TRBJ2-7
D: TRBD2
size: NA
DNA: TGTGCCACCAGCAGAGTGGGTAGCGGGAGTGGCTACGAGCAGTACTTC
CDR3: CATSRVGSGSGYEQYF

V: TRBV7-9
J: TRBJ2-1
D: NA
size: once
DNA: TGTGCCAGCAGCCCCGACAGTGGGAAGGACAATGAGCAGTTCTTC
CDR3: CASSPDSGKDNEQFF

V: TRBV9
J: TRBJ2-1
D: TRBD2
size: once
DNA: TGTGCCAGCAGCCCCCGGACTAGCGGCTTGGGAAGTAGGTTCTTC
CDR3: CASSPRTSGLGSRFF

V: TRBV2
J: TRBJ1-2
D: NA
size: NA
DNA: TGTGCCAGCACCCCTGCCGGGACACGGTACCGGTATGGCTACACCTTC
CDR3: CASTPAGTRYRYGYTF

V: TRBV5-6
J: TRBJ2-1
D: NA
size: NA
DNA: TGTGCCAGCAGCTCCCCGGGACATCGGGCGAATGAGCAGTTCTTC
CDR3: CASSSPGHRANEQFF